Listed here are 27 T cell receptor beta chains from one sample, sequenced in a study of T cells of healthy individuals (dated by TCRdb to between 2017 and 2018). The protocol used for the library was 5' RACE. TCRdb names Illumina MiSeq as the instrument used. TCRdb's own reprocessing of the public reads used fastp at Q25 and MiXCR and kept productive beta chains. Each entry merges the rows of one CDR3 protein and shows their most common DNA and genes. Counted in this sample were 60,000 to 75,000 distinct CDR3 sequences; roughly 17% of them appeared once. Around 4.6% of the sample rests with the top ten. Source of these receptors: a human donor in good health.

There are many counts of this clonotype. This sequence joins TRBV19 and TRBJ1-1, with no clear D. Trimming took 10 bases from V and 1 from J, leaving 16 bases between them. The CDR3 length is 14 residues. CDR1 and CDR2 from the germline V gene are LNHDA and SQIVND (reference sequence). This CDR3 reads CATLPPDSNTEAFF. The CDR3 DNA follows: TGTGCCACCCTGCCGCCCGACTCGAACACTGAAGCTTTCTTT.

V is TRBV19 and J is TRBJ1-2; TRBD1 might be the D (6 bases). The CDR3 length is 15 residues. The germline V gene encodes CDR1 LNHDA and CDR2 SQIVND (reference sequence). V was cut by 1 base and J by 2 bases, with 11 bases left in between. The CDR3 region is CASSIGTGLNYGYTF. The CDR3 nucleotides are TGTGCCAGTAGTATAGGTACAGGGTTGAACTATGGCTACACCTTC.

Ten or more counts support this clonotype. CDR3: CASSSPDYQPQHF. Written as DNA, the CDR3 is TGTGCCAGCAGTTCGCCAGATTATCAGCCCCAGCATTTT. The chain uses TRBV28 and TRBJ1-5, with D unresolved. CDR3 length: 13 residues. Germline V lookup: CDR1 MDHEN, CDR2 SYDVKM. Trimming took 4 bases from V and 5 from J, leaving 9 bases between them. Complete variable domain (other parts from reference TRBV28 and TRBJ1-5): DVKVTQSSRYLVKRTGEKVFLECVQDMDHENMFWYRQDPGLGLRLIYFSYDVKMKEKGDIPEGYSVSREKKERFSLILESASTNQTSMYLCASSSPDYQPQHFGDGTRLSIL.

This clonotype has a count of ten or more. This rearrangement joins TRBV4-1 to TRBJ2-7, with TRBD2 identical over 12 bases. The CDR3 runs 14 residues. In germline, CDR1 is MGHRA, CDR2 YSYEKL. With V trimmed by 6 bases and J by 5 bases, 5 bases remained unmatched. CDR3 residues: CASRTTSGRNEQYF. In DNA, the CDR3 is TGCGCCAGCAGAACCACTAGCGGGAGGAACGAGCAGTACTTC.

This clonotype has a count of ten or more. The chain links TRBV29-1 to TRBJ1-2; no definite D call. Germline values: CDR1 SQVTM, CDR2 ANQGSEA. This CDR3 is 12 amino acids long. V lost 4 bases, J lost 5 bases, and 11 bases lay in between. CDR3 amino acids: CSVATDEYGYTF. CDR3 coding DNA: TGCAGCGTTGCCACGGATGAATATGGCTACACCTTC. The whole variable domain, filled in from reference TRBV29-1 and TRBJ1-2, reads SAVISQKPSRDICQRGTSLTIQCQVDSQVTMMFWYRQQPGQSLTLIATANQGSEATYESGFVIDKFPISRPNLTFSTLTVSNMSPEDSSIYLCSVATDEYGYTFGSGTRLTVV.

There are many counts of this clonotype. The CDR3 region has the DNA TGCGCCAGCAGCCAAGAACCAGCGGGTCTGGGCACAGATACGCAGTATTTT. Translated, it gives CASSQEPAGLGTDTQYF. The gene calls are TRBV4-3 and TRBJ2-3; the D gene is possibly TRBD2 (6 bases). This CDR3 spans 17 amino acids. Trimming cost V 0 bases and J 1 base, with 14 bases left between them. Per germline, CDR1 LGHNA and CDR2 YSLEER.

The chain employs TRBV6-5 and TRBJ1-1; D is uncertain. Trimming cost V 2 bases and J 5 bases, with 15 bases left between them. The CDR3 has 15 residues. Germline CDR1 reads MNHEY; CDR2 reads SVGAGI. CDR3: CASSYDQVGKTEAFF. The CDR3 DNA reads as TGTGCCAGCAGTTACGATCAGGTGGGGAAGACTGAAGCTTTCTTT.

The chain employs TRBV30 and TRBJ2-7; D not resolved. Germline-derived CDR1 and CDR2 are GTSNPN and SVGIG (reference sequence). V was clipped by 7 bases and J by 1 base, with 8 bases between them. The CDR3 has 11 residues. CDR3 sequence reads: CASGLSYEQYF. The CDR3 bases are TGTGCCTCAGGCCTGTCCTACGAGCAGTACTTC.

This clonotype came up many times. CDR3 coding DNA: TGTGCTAGTGGTTTGGCAACCGGGACAGGGGCGACTGGCTACACCTTC. Translation gives CASGLATGTGATGYTF. This chain joins TRBV12-5 and TRBJ1-2; 10 bases are shared with TRBD1. Per germline, CDR1 LGHNT and CDR2 FRNRAP. With 1 base clipped from V and 7 bases from J, the junction kept 9 bases outside the gene matches. The CDR3 totals 16 residues.

This chain joins TRBV10-3 and TRBJ2-7; D may be TRBD1 (6 bases). The CDR3 loop spans 14 amino acids. V was clipped by 3 bases and J by 1 base, with 10 bases between them. Germline-derived CDR1 and CDR2 are ENHRY and SYGVKD. CDR3 loop: CAISDRGSSYEQYF. The CDR3 nucleotides read TGTGCCATCAGTGACAGGGGCTCGTCCTACGAGCAGTACTTC.

This clonotype has only a few counts. This chain connects TRBV5-1 to TRBJ1-6; 7 nucleotides align to TRBD1. CDR3 size: 14 residues. Germline V lookup: CDR1 SGHRS, CDR2 YFSETQ. J gave up 8 bases and V 2 bases, and 4 bases lay outside the gene matches. The CDR3 loop is CASSFTGADSPLHF. In nucleotides, the CDR3 is TGCGCCAGCAGCTTTACAGGGGCTGATTCACCCCTCCACTTT.

Many counts were recorded for this clonotype. The V and J genes are TRBV11-2 and TRBJ1-6; the match to TRBD1 covers 10 bases. The J segment lost 7 bases and the V segment lost 4 bases, leaving 4 bases of the junction unmatched. Germline CDR1 and CDR2: SGHAT and FQNNGV. This CDR3 spans 15 amino acids. The CDR3 DNA is TGTGCCAGCAGCTGGACAGGGGGTGGGAATTCACCCCTCCACTTT. This sequence encodes CASSWTGGGNSPLHF.

The J gene is TRBJ2-1, the V gene TRBV20-1; the match to TRBD2 covers 10 bases. Germline V lookup: CDR1 DFQATT, CDR2 SNEGSKA (reference sequence). CDR3 size: 17 residues. V was pared by 2 bases and J by 4 bases, with 11 bases of the junction left unmatched. CDR3 region: CSARILAGEGLYNEQFF. The CDR3, as DNA: TGCAGTGCTAGAATTCTAGCGGGAGAGGGGCTATACAATGAGCAGTTCTTC.

In this sample, this clonotype turned up many times. The chain joins TRBV4-2 to TRBJ2-2; 9 positions agree with TRBD2. This CDR3 has 16 amino acids. With V trimmed by 3 bases and J by 5 bases, 7 bases remained unmatched. Germline loops: CDR1 LGHNA, CDR2 YNFKEQ. The CDR3 is CASSHGGLAGTGELFF. In nucleotides, the CDR3 is TGTGCCAGCAGCCACGGGGGCCTAGCGGGAACCGGGGAGCTGTTTTTT.

This clonotype was seen many times. V is TRBV6-2 or TRBV6-3 and J is TRBJ1-1, with D unclear. CDR3 length equals 11 residues. V was cut by 0 bases and J by 6 bases, with 2 bases left in between. Germline V gene sequence: CDR1 MNHEY, CDR2 SVGEGT. The CDR3 reads CASSYSAEAFF. Written as DNA, the CDR3 is TGTGCCAGCAGTTACTCCGCTGAAGCTTTCTTT.

This clonotype has more than one count but fewer than ten. This rearrangement joins TRBV28 to TRBJ2-4, with TRBD1 identical over 7 bases. The CDR3 is 15 residues long. Germline V gene data show CDR1 as MDHEN and CDR2 as SYDVKM. Unmatched junction bases numbered 10, after V lost 7 bases and J lost 4 bases. CDR3 residues: CASNLSGDRKNIQYF. DNA of the CDR3: TGTGCCAGCAACTTATCCGGGGACAGAAAAAACATTCAGTACTTC.

The gene calls are TRBV7-2 and TRBJ1-6; TRBD1 might be the D (5 bases). V lost 8 bases and J lost 7, with 15 bases in between. The CDR3 runs 14 residues. CDR1 SGHTA and CDR2 FQGNSA come from the germline V gene. CDR3 nucleotides: TGTGCCAGCGGTCAGGGCCGAGTCAATTCACCCCTCCACTTT. This encodes CASGQGRVNSPLHF.

Within the sample, this clonotype is medium-sized. The chain recombines TRBV30 with TRBJ1-1; D uncertain. CDR3 size: 13 residues. Looked up from germline, CDR1 is GTSNPN and CDR2 is SVGIG (reference sequence). Between the trimmed V and J ends, which lost 7 bases and 0 bases, there was a span of 12 bases. DNA of the CDR3: TGTGCCTTACACGTGGGCCTGAACACTGAAGCTTTCTTT. This translates into CALHVGLNTEAFF.

CDR3 region: CASMEGVNEKLFF. The DNA of the CDR3 is TGTGCCAGCATGGAGGGCGTTAATGAAAAACTGTTTTTT. V and J are TRBV12-3 or TRBV12-4 and TRBJ1-4; no clear D gene. CDR3 size: 13 residues. V was clipped by 7 bases and J by 4 bases, with 10 bases between them.

This clonotype appeared many times. This chain links TRBV20-1 with TRBJ1-5; TRBD1 might be the D (6 bases). V was trimmed by 0 bases and J by 3 bases, leaving 18 bases between them. There are 17 residues in the CDR3. Germline loops: CDR1 DFQATT, CDR2 SNEGSKA (reference sequence). The CDR3 DNA reads as TGCAGTGCTAGAGACCCGAGGGGGAGGGGCCTCAATCAGCCCCAGCATTTT. Translated: CSARDPRGRGLNQPQHF.

Ten or more counts support this clonotype. The chain links TRBV12-3 or TRBV12-4 to TRBJ2-7, with D possibly TRBD1 on 6 matching bases. Trimming removed 4 bases at V and 5 bases at J, with 6 bases between. The CDR3 extends over 11 amino acids. For the CDR3, the DNA is TGTGCCAGCAGTTACAGGGACGAGCAGTACTTC. Encoded protein: CASSYRDEQYF.

In its sample, this clonotype was seen a few times. The chain links TRBV6-4 to TRBJ2-3, with TRBD2 identical over 10 bases. The CDR3 is 15 amino acids. CDR1 and CDR2 from the germline V gene are MRHNA and SNTAGT. V shed 2 bases and J 3 bases; nucleotides not matched to a gene: 2. DNA for the CDR3: TGTGCCAGCAGTGACAGCGGGGGGGCAACAGATACGCAGTATTTT. Translating it yields CASSDSGGATDTQYF.

In its sample, this clonotype was seen many times. The chain combines TRBV9 with TRBJ1-5; 8 bases match TRBD1. The CDR3 has 19 amino acids. CDR1 and CDR2 from the germline V gene are SGDLS and YYNGEE. Germline trimming cut 4 bases from V and 7 bases from J; bases unmatched to any gene: 22. CDR3 DNA sequence: TGTGCCAGCAGCCCGAGGACAGGGACCCTCCATTCGCAATGGCAGCCCCAGCATTTT. Translation: CASSPRTGTLHSQWQPQHF.

The sample holds many counts of this clonotype. The chain has TRBV14 and TRBJ2-7; D is unresolved. Trimming stripped 4 bases from V and 2 bases from J, with 6 bases between. Looked up from germline, CDR1 is SGHDN and CDR2 is FVKESK. The CDR3 is 12 residues long. The CDR3 protein is CASSPAPYEQYF. The CDR3 DNA follows: TGTGCCAGCAGCCCCGCGCCCTACGAGCAGTACTTC.

In its sample, this clonotype was seen many times. This chain connects TRBV12-3 or TRBV12-4 to TRBJ1-4, with D possibly TRBD1 on 5 matching bases. The V gene lost 5 bases and the J gene lost 3 bases, with 10 bases spanning the gap. The CDR3 totals 14 residues. DNA of the CDR3: TGTGCCAGCAGTCCCGGGACGGCTAATGAAAAACTGTTTTTT. It encodes CASSPGTANEKLFF.

The rearrangement links TRBV6-5 to TRBJ1-1; 8 bases match TRBD1. J lost 8 bases, V lost 10 bases, and 12 bases had no gene match. Germline CDR1 and CDR2: MNHEY and SVGAGI. The CDR3 has 13 residues. The CDR3 DNA is TGTGCCACCCTAGACAGGGGAGGGGGGGAAGCTTTCTTT. Encoded protein: CATLDRGGGEAFF.

This chain uses TRBV7-9 with TRBJ2-7, with 7 bases matching TRBD2. The J segment lost 1 base and the V segment lost 8 bases, leaving 11 bases of the junction unmatched. The CDR3 contains 15 residues. Per the germline V gene, CDR1 is SEHNR and CDR2 is FQNEAQ (reference sequence). The CDR3 loop reads CASGPLRGFSYEQYF. CDR3 DNA: TGTGCCAGCGGGCCCCTGCGGGGGTTTTCCTACGAGCAGTACTTC.